This entry lists 27 T cell receptor beta chains sequenced from one sample in a study of OX40 agonist ivuxolimab in advanced cancers. Libraries were prepared by immunoSEQ multiplex PCR; TCRdb keeps only in-frame clonotypes and omits some of them. The data contain approximately 74,000 clones, approximately 85% of them singletons. This material consisted of CD4+ or CD8+ T cells sorted from blood, taken in a trial of the OX40 agonist ivuxolimab. These receptors came from an adult with an advanced solid tumor such as melanoma, head and neck, liver or kidney cancer.

The chain links TRBV19 to TRBJ1-1; D not certain. The CDR3 runs 13 residues. The V end was cut by 3 bases, the J end by 6 bases, with 11 bases between. CDR1 LNHDA and CDR2 SQIVND come from the germline V gene (reference sequence). This CDR3 is CASSIPLGSEAFF. CDR3 DNA sequence: TGTGCCAGTAGTATTCCCTTAGGATCTGAAGCTTTCTTT.

The table lists this clone with a count of one. The chain uses TRBV7-3 and TRBJ2-3; weak D call: TRBD1 (5 bases). CDR3 length: 15 residues. V lost 4 bases, J lost 1 base, and 12 bases lay in between. The germline CDR1 and CDR2 sequences are SGHTA and FQGTGA. The CDR3 DNA sequence: TGTGCCAGCAGCTCCGGTAGCAGGGGCACAGATACGCAGTATTTT. Residues: CASSSGSRGTDTQYF.

The V gene is TRBV6-5, the J gene TRBJ2-2; D is possibly TRBD1 or TRBD2 (5 bases each). V shed 2 bases and J shed 4 bases, with 11 bases lying between them. The CDR3 is 15 residues long. Germline V gene lookup returns CDR1 MNHEY and CDR2 SVGAGI. The CDR3 loop is CASSYEGRRTGELFF. The DNA of the CDR3 is TGTGCCAGCAGTTACGAGGGACGGCGCACCGGGGAGCTGTTTTTT.

The chain recombines TRBV10-3 with TRBJ1-1, with D possibly matching TRBD1 (6 bases). With 10 bases removed from V and 3 bases from J, the gap between germline ends came to 24 bases. Germline CDR1 ENHRY, CDR2 SYGVKD. The CDR3 loop spans 16 amino acids. The CDR3 loop reads CATSKTNRARDTEAFF. The CDR3 DNA reads as TGTGCCACCTCGAAAACCAACAGGGCGCGGGACACTGAAGCTTTCTTT.

This chain uses TRBV7-3 with TRBJ2-3, with D unresolved. The CDR3 is made up of 15 amino acids. V was cut by 2 bases and J by 4 bases, with 13 bases left in between. Germline V gives CDR1 SGHTA, CDR2 FQGTGA. The DNA for the CDR3 is TGTGCCAGCAGCTTAGGGAATAGTGGGGCAGATACGCAGTATTTT. Protein product: CASSLGNSGADTQYF.

This clone has only a few counts. The chain joins TRBV30 to TRBJ1-6, with 7 bases that match TRBD1. With 8 bases clipped from V and 8 bases from J, the junction kept 6 bases outside the gene matches. Looked up from germline, CDR1 is GTSNPN and CDR2 is SVGIG (reference sequence). The CDR3 has 12 residues. The CDR3 reads CARQGGDSPLHF. DNA of the CDR3: TGTGCCCGACAGGGAGGAGATTCACCCCTCCACTTT. The whole variable domain, remainder taken from reference TRBV30 and TRBJ1-6, is SQTIHQWPATLVQPVGSPLSLECTVEGTSNPNLYWYRQAAGRGLQLLFYSVGIGQISSEVPQNLSASRPQDRQFILSSKKLLLSDSGFYLCARQGGDSPLHFGNGTRLTVT.

CDR3 amino acids: CASSFGESRSSYNEQFF. In DNA, the CDR3 is TGCGCCAGCAGCTTCGGGGAGAGCAGGAGCTCCTACAATGAGCAGTTCTTC. J is TRBJ2-1 and V is TRBV5-1; possible D gene TRBD2, 5 bases. This CDR3 has 17 amino acids. Germline V CDR1 and CDR2: SGHRS, YFSETQ. V lost 2 bases and J 0 bases, leaving 15 bases between the germline ends.

The genes are TRBV5-1 and TRBJ2-3; the D is unclear. The CDR3 totals 15 residues. Germline assignment: CDR1 SGHRS and CDR2 YFSETQ. The V and J ends lost 0 bases and 3 bases respectively, with 11 bases between them. In DNA, the CDR3 is TGCGCCAGCAGCTTGGGGCAGGAAGCGACAGATACGCAGTATTTT. This codes for CASSLGQEATDTQYF.

The genes are TRBV28 and TRBJ1-1, with 7 positions matching TRBD1. CDR1 and CDR2 (germline): MDHEN, SYDVKM. J gave up 5 bases and V 10 bases, and 7 bases lay outside the gene matches. The CDR3 length is 12 residues. CDR3: CATRQGTTEAFF. Here the CDR3 DNA reads TGTGCCACCCGACAGGGTACTACTGAAGCTTTCTTT.

This clone was counted a single time. J is TRBJ2-6 and V is TRBV5-1; D is possibly TRBD1 (6 bases). Germline V lookup: CDR1 SGHRS, CDR2 YFSETQ. Deletions cut 7 bases from V and 4 bases from J, with 15 bases between. The CDR3 is 15 amino acids. The CDR3 DNA sequence: TGCGCCAGCTTACAAACAGGGACAGGGGCCAACGTCCTGACTTTC. It encodes CASLQTGTGANVLTF.

V gene TRBV19 combines with J gene TRBJ2-3; D is unresolved. This CDR3 is 13 amino acids long. CDR1 and CDR2 from the germline V gene are LNHDA and SQIVND (reference sequence). Trimming removed 9 bases at V and 7 bases at J, with 17 bases between. CDR3 loop: CARFGSSGYTQYF. Here the CDR3 DNA reads TGTGCCAGGTTCGGGTCTTCTGGATATACGCAGTATTTT.

This clone was detected once. The chain combines TRBV15 with TRBJ2-4; 7 bases match TRBD2. The germline gives CDR1 LNHNV, CDR2 YYDKDF (reference sequence). After removal of 4 bases from V and 9 bases from J, the junction contained 6 bases not matched to a gene. The CDR3 runs 13 residues. The CDR3 region has the DNA TGTGCCACCAGCAAAAGACTAGCATCCATTCAGTACTTC. This translates into CATSKRLASIQYF.

V usage is TRBV6-1 and J usage is TRBJ2-4, with D unclear. In germline, CDR1 is MNHNS, CDR2 SASEGT. The CDR3 totals 12 residues. V was cut by 2 bases and J by 10 bases, with 9 bases left in between. The CDR3 DNA is TGTGCCAGCAGTGAAACGACGTATATTCAGTACTTC. Translating it yields CASSETTYIQYF.

This clone was seen many times. The chain uses TRBV7-9 and TRBJ1-3; no clear D. The CDR3 length is 16 residues. CDR1 is SEHNR, CDR2 FQNEAQ, per germline (reference sequence). V was trimmed by 2 bases and J by 0 bases, leaving 11 bases between them. DNA for the CDR3: TGTGCCAGCAGCTTACCGCGCGGAAGCTCTGGAAACACCATATATTTT. Translation gives CASSLPRGSSGNTIYF.

Only a few counts were recorded for this clone. The rearrangement joins TRBV18 to TRBJ2-5; 10 bases line up with TRBD1. The ends lost 3 bases at V and 7 bases at J; junction bases unmatched: 8. The CDR3 sequence is 15 residues long. CDR1 is KGHSH, CDR2 LQKENI, per germline. The DNA for the CDR3 is TGTGCCAGCTCACCCATCTTGGGGACAGGGGTGACCCAGTACTTC. It specifies CASSPILGTGVTQYF.

This clone was seen just once. The rearrangement joins TRBV7-8 to TRBJ2-2; TRBD1 matches 7 bases. Looked up from germline, CDR1 is SGHVS and CDR2 is FQNEAQ. The CDR3 sequence is 14 residues long. The V gene end was trimmed by 5 bases and the J gene end by 6 bases; junction bases not matched to a gene: 6. The CDR3 DNA reads TGTGCCAGCAGCGCTAGACAGGGACCCGGGGAGCTGTTTTTT. Residues: CASSARQGPGELFF. The full variable domain, its missing parts supplied by reference TRBV7-8 and TRBJ2-2, is GAGVSQSPRYKVAKRGQDVALRCDPISGHVSLFWYQQALGQGPEFLTYFQNEAQLDKSGLPSDRFFAERPEGSVSTLKIQRTQQEDSAVYLCASSARQGPGELFFGEGSRLTVL.

The V gene is TRBV7-9, the J gene TRBJ1-1; D ambiguous. Germline assignment: CDR1 SEHNR and CDR2 FQNEAQ (reference sequence). This CDR3 spans 13 amino acids. With 5 bases removed from V and 3 bases from J, the gap between germline ends came to 10 bases. The DNA for the CDR3 is TGTGCCAGCAGCCCCCGGACGGACACTGAAGCTTTCTTT. It is translated as CASSPRTDTEAFF.

The V and J genes are TRBV30 and TRBJ2-3; TRBD1 might be the D (6 bases). Trimming shortened V by 3 bases and J by 1 base, and 17 bases separated the two germline ends. CDR3 length: 16 amino acids. Germline CDR1 GTSNPN, CDR2 SVGIG (reference sequence). This chain's CDR3 is CAWSHGVGGGTDTQYF. Written as DNA, the CDR3 is TGTGCCTGGAGCCACGGGGTAGGGGGAGGCACAGATACGCAGTATTTT.

In its sample, this clone was seen once. The genes are TRBV6-1 and TRBJ2-4; 9 nucleotides line up with TRBD2. The CDR3 is made up of 17 amino acids. Germline trimming cut 4 bases from V and 2 bases from J; bases unmatched to any gene: 9. In germline, CDR1 is MNHNS, CDR2 SASEGT. The chain's CDR3 is CASSGDSGSWSKNIQYF. The CDR3 DNA sequence: TGTGCCAGCAGTGGGGATAGCGGGAGTTGGTCCAAAAACATTCAGTACTTC.

This clone is deemed medium-sized. The V and J genes are TRBV4-1 and TRBJ1-1; TRBD1 might be the D (5 bases). The germline V gene encodes CDR1 MGHRA and CDR2 YSYEKL. The CDR3 totals 14 residues. Trimming shortened V by 0 bases and J by 4 bases, and 9 bases separated the two germline ends. The DNA for the CDR3 is TGCGCCAGCAGCCAAGATCCAGGGATCACTGAAGCTTTCTTT. It specifies CASSQDPGITEAFF.

This rearrangement joins TRBV30 to TRBJ2-3, with 8 bases lining up with TRBD2. This CDR3 is 14 amino acids long. Germline CDR1 GTSNPN, CDR2 SVGIG (reference sequence). Losses at the gene ends were 0 bases for V and 5 bases for J; bases not matched to a gene: 4. This chain's CDR3 is CAWSVDGGGDTQYF. CDR3 nucleotide sequence: TGTGCCTGGAGTGTCGACGGGGGGGGAGATACGCAGTATTTT.

This clone showed up just a few times. The chain employs TRBV28 and TRBJ1-3, with D perhaps TRBD1 (5 bases). V lost 7 bases, J lost 2 bases, and 9 bases lay in between. CDR3 length equals 13 residues. Germline loops: CDR1 MDHEN, CDR2 SYDVKM. The CDR3 nucleotides are TGTGCCAGCAACATGGGGGCTGGAAACACCATATATTTT. It specifies CASNMGAGNTIYF.

This clone was observed a handful of times. The chain couples TRBV19 to TRBJ1-6; tentative D call: TRBD1 (5 bases). This CDR3 has 13 residues. The V gene lost 7 bases and the J gene lost 10 bases, with 14 bases spanning the gap. Germline CDR1 LNHDA, CDR2 SQIVND (reference sequence). The CDR3 protein is CASNRQGESPLHF. CDR3 in DNA: TGTGCCAGTAATCGGCAGGGTGAATCACCCCTCCACTTT.

This sequence joins TRBV30 and TRBJ2-3; 8 nucleotides line up with TRBD2. With 7 bases clipped from V and 1 base from J, the junction kept 7 bases outside the gene matches. Germline loops: CDR1 GTSNPN, CDR2 SVGIG (reference sequence). The CDR3 is made up of 14 amino acids. The CDR3 DNA reads TGTGCCTATTCTACTAGCGGAGGCACAGATACGCAGTATTTT. Translation: CAYSTSGGTDTQYF.

The genes are TRBV4-1 and TRBJ2-3, with TRBD1 as a possible D gene (5 bases). The CDR3 consists of 17 residues. Trimming removed 0 bases at V and 3 bases at J, with 16 bases between. Germline V lookup: CDR1 MGHRA, CDR2 YSYEKL. CDR3 DNA sequence: TGCGCCAGCAGCCAAGATACTGCCAGGGTGAAGACAGATACGCAGTATTTT. This gives the protein CASSQDTARVKTDTQYF.

The chain employs TRBV7-9 and TRBJ2-1; 9 positions agree with TRBD1. Germline V gene lookup returns CDR1 SEHNR and CDR2 FQNEAQ (reference sequence). The length of the CDR3 is 16 residues. J was trimmed by 3 bases and V by 4 bases; bases with no gene match: 7. The chain's CDR3 is CASSYARDRDYNEQFF. As DNA, the CDR3 is TGTGCCAGCAGCTACGCGCGGGACAGGGACTACAATGAGCAGTTCTTC. Combining the CDR3 with reference TRBV7-9 and TRBJ2-1 gives the whole variable domain DTGVSQNPRHKITKRGQNVTFRCDPISEHNRLYWYRQTLGQGPEFLTYFQNEAQLEKSRLLSDRFSAERPKGSFSTLEIQRTEQGDSAMYLCASSYARDRDYNEQFFGPGTRLTVL.

This sequence joins TRBV2 and TRBJ1-4, with TRBD1 as a possible D gene (5 bases). V dropped 8 bases and J dropped 2 bases, with 9 bases sitting between them. The germline gives CDR1 SNHLY, CDR2 FYNNEI. The CDR3 contains 13 residues. The CDR3 nucleotides read TGTGCCAGCCGCAGGGTGACTAATGAAAAACTGTTTTTT. Translation gives CASRRVTNEKLFF.